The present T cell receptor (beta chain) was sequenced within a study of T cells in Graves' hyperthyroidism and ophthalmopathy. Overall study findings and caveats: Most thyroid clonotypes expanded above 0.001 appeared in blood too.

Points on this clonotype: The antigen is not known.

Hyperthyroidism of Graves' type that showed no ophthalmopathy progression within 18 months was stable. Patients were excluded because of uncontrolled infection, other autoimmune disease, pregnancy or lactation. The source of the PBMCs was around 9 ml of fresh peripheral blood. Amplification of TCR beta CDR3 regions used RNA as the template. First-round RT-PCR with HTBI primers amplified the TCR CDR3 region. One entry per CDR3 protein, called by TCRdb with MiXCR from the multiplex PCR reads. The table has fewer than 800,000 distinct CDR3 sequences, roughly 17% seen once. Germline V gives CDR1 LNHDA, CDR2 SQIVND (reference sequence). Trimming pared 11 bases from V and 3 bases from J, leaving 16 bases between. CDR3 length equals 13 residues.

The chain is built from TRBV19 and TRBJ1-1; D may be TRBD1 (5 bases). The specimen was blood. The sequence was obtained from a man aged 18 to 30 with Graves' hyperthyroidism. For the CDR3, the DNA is TGTGCCGGGAAGGGGCGGGGGTACACTGAAGCTTTCTTT. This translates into CAGKGRGYTEAFF. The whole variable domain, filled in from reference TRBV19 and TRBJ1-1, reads DGGITQSPKYLFRKEGQNVTLSCEQNLNHDAMYWYRQDPGQGLRLIYYSQIVNDFQKGDIAEGYSVSREKKESFPLTVTSAQKNPTAFYLCAGKGRGYTEAFFGQGTRLTVV.